This entry concerns a single T cell receptor beta chain. This record belongs to a study of CXCR3-negative and CXCR3-positive naive CD8 T cells. Per the germline V gene, CDR1 is SGHTA and CDR2 is FQGTGA. The length of the CDR3 is 13 residues. Carrying UMI labels, the TRB cDNA libraries were prepared through 5' RACE. TCRdb reprocessed the 5' RACE reads, keeping one entry per CDR3 protein, no DNA. The record lists about 130,000 distinct CDR3 sequences, of which the ten most abundant hold nearly 0.5%. The source material was naive CXCR3- CD8+ T cells from blood. Subset given: CD45RO-CCR7+CD27+CD95- naive CD8+ T cells lacking CXCR3 (TNR3-). This TCR was sampled from a human donor in good health. Some clones in this sample may be carry-over from other donors' samples. The chain couples TRBV7-3 to TRBJ2-3. The CDR3 protein is CASSLLVLDTQYF.